The T cell receptor (beta chain) described here comes from a study of T cells after yellow fever vaccination. Trimming removed 4 bases at V and 5 bases at J, with 11 bases between. Germline values: CDR1 SQVTM, CDR2 ANQGSEA. The CDR3 is 13 residues long. TCRdb independently ran MiXCR on the 5' RACE reads; one entry per CDR3 protein. The data contain more than 95,000 distinct CDR3 sequences, 7.4% of them seen just once; the ten biggest clones take up 2% to 3%. Material: CD4+ T cells sorted from PBMCs, obtained 10 days after the first yellow fever vaccination. The origin of this receptor is a man between 18 and 29 years old who received the YFV17D yellow fever vaccine. The chain links TRBV29-1 to TRBJ1-4; D possibly corresponds to TRBD1 (5 bases). The CDR3 sequence: CSVGQGTNEKLFF. The DNA of the CDR3 is TGCAGCGTTGGACAAGGGACGAATGAAAAACTGTTTTTT.